This T cell receptor beta chain was found in a study of CD8 T cells in ankylosing spondylitis. General study points: The authors reported significant enrichment of disease-linked clones in matched ankylosing spondylitis synovial fluid.

The CDR3 sequence is 12 residues long. V was trimmed by 8 bases and J by 7 bases, leaving 11 bases between them. Quantitative 5'-RACE with molecular barcodes generated TCR beta libraries. One entry per CDR3 protein, called by TCRdb with MiXCR from the 5' RACE reads. Found here are about 360,000 distinct CDR3 sequences, approximately 22% of them singletons; the top ten hold around 12%. With respect to this clonotype: The antigen is undetermined.

The receptor was isolated from a male donor with ankylosing spondylitis or in good health (not recorded which). The genes are TRBV12-3 or TRBV12-4 and TRBJ1-4; D unclear. Sequencing was performed on blood, either unsorted or a sorted T cell fraction (not recorded which). CDR3 in amino acids: CASVNRIEKLFF. The CDR3 bases are TGTGCCAGCGTCAATAGAATTGAAAAACTGTTTTTT.